Listed here are 20 T cell receptor beta chains from one sample, sequenced in a study of T cells in Graves' hyperthyroidism and ophthalmopathy. The source material, RNA transcripts, was used to amplify TCR beta CDR3 regions. First-round RT-PCR of the TCR CDR3 relied on the HTBI primer set. Each CDR3 protein gets one entry after TCRdb re-called the multiplex PCR reads with MiXCR. This sample carries some 580,000 distinct CDR3 sequences, approximately 16% of them seen once, and the ten largest clones take less than 3.5%. Sequencing was performed on blood. All receptors derive from a woman between 40 and 50 years old with Graves' ophthalmopathy.

Only a few counts were recorded for this clonotype. The J gene is TRBJ1-2, the V gene TRBV7-2; D not certain. The CDR3 extends over 15 amino acids. Germline V gene data show CDR1 as SGHTA and CDR2 as FQGNSA. V lost 5 bases, J lost 2 bases, and 15 bases lay in between. The CDR3 region has the DNA TGTGCCAGCAGCCGGGGAAATGTCGTGAACTATGGCTACACCTTC. Translated, it gives CASSRGNVVNYGYTF.

This chain uses TRBV18 with TRBJ1-2, with a possible D match to TRBD1 (5 bases). The V end was cut by 5 bases, the J end by 4 bases, with 17 bases between. The CDR3 extends over 15 amino acids. CDR1 and CDR2 from the germline V gene are KGHSH and LQKENI. This CDR3 reads CASSTTVGLGYGYTF. CDR3 nucleotide sequence: TGTGCCAGCTCAACGACAGTAGGCTTAGGCTATGGCTACACCTTC.

This clonotype was seen at least ten times. The chain links TRBV6-1 to TRBJ1-1; 7 bases agree with TRBD1. J lost 5 bases, V lost 7 bases, and 13 bases had no gene match. CDR1 MNHNS and CDR2 SASEGT come from the germline V gene. The CDR3 extends over 15 amino acids. The CDR3 region is CASNKMTGSGTEAFF. CDR3 sequence (DNA): TGTGCCAGCAACAAGATGACAGGGTCAGGGACTGAAGCTTTCTTT.

The chain is built from TRBV20-1 and TRBJ1-2, with D possibly TRBD1 on 5 matching bases. Germline V CDR1 and CDR2: DFQATT, SNEGSKA (reference sequence). V was shortened by 0 bases and J by 3 bases, with 11 bases between the two germline ends. This CDR3 region has 14 residues. The CDR3 sequence: CSARDEGQDYGYTF. CDR3 nucleotides: TGCAGTGCTAGAGATGAGGGGCAGGACTATGGCTACACCTTC.

This clonotype appeared a few times. The CDR3 nucleotides are TGTGCCAGCAGCCAATCCCTCGGGACGGGTTCCTACGAGCAGTACTTC. Translated: CASSQSLGTGSYEQYF. The V and J genes are TRBV4-2 and TRBJ2-7; D tentatively reads TRBD1 or TRBD2 (5 bases each). V shed 2 bases and J shed 1 base, with 15 bases lying between them. The V gene's germline CDR1 is LGHNA and CDR2 YNFKEQ. The CDR3 length is 16 residues.

The table lists this clonotype with many counts. V is TRBV11-2 and J is TRBJ2-2; possible D gene TRBD1, 6 bases. The germline V and J ends were trimmed by 5 bases and 5 bases, with 12 bases remaining between them. CDR3 length: 14 amino acids. Germline values: CDR1 SGHAT, CDR2 FQNNGV. The CDR3, as DNA: TGTGCCAGCAGCCGCACAGGGTGGACCGGGGAGCTGTTTTTT. As protein: CASSRTGWTGELFF.

This clonotype turned up a few times. The V gene is TRBV4-1, the J gene TRBJ2-1; 9 bases fit TRBD2. The CDR3 length is 20 residues. V shed 5 bases, J shed 5 bases, and the junction held 22 bases outside the gene matches. Germline CDR1 MGHRA, CDR2 YSYEKL. The CDR3 DNA reads as TGCGCCAGCAGCACTCGACAGAAAAACGTTGCGGGACTAGCCAACAATGAGCAGTTCTTC. Protein sequence: CASSTRQKNVAGLANNEQFF.

The gene calls are TRBV20-1 and TRBJ1-5; D unclear. V was pared by 4 bases and J by 0 bases, with 7 bases between. Per the germline V gene, CDR1 is DFQATT and CDR2 is SNEGSKA (reference sequence). The CDR3 totals 13 residues. CDR3 residues: CSAIERSNQPQHF. The CDR3 nucleotides read TGCAGTGCTATTGAGCGTAGCAATCAGCCCCAGCATTTT.

The rearrangement joins TRBV9 to TRBJ2-4; D might be TRBD2 (7 bases). The CDR3 is 16 residues long. V was trimmed by 2 bases and J by 7 bases, leaving 19 bases between them. Germline-derived CDR1 and CDR2 are SGDLS and YYNGEE. This CDR3 reads CASSVSGEGVRNIQYF. CDR3 in DNA: TGTGCCAGCAGCGTCAGCGGGGAGGGGGTGAGGAACATTCAGTACTTC.

This clonotype was detected many times. The rearrangement links TRBV7-3 to TRBJ2-3; TRBD2 agrees at 10 bases. This CDR3 has 16 amino acids. V dropped 5 bases and J dropped 4; count of bases not matched to a gene: 9. CDR1 and CDR2 from the germline V gene are SGHTA and FQGTGA. CDR3 region: CASSPQAGGISDTQYF. The CDR3 region has the DNA TGTGCCAGCAGCCCTCAAGCGGGGGGGATTTCAGATACGCAGTATTTT.

There are a few counts of this clonotype. J is TRBJ2-1 and V is TRBV2; D uncertain. The V end lost 2 bases, the J end lost 15 bases, and 8 bases lay between the germline ends. CDR1 and CDR2 (germline): SNHLY, FYNNEI. The CDR3 runs to 10 residues. The CDR3 loop is CASSERSVFF. The CDR3 nucleotides are TGTGCCAGCAGTGAACGATCTGTGTTCTTC.

This clonotype was observed many times. This chain joins TRBV28 and TRBJ2-4; TRBD1 is a possible D gene (6 bases). The CDR3 runs 19 residues. The V gene's germline CDR1 is MDHEN and CDR2 SYDVKM. The germline V and J ends were trimmed by 6 bases and 0 bases, with 24 bases remaining between them. The CDR3 bases are TGTGCCAGCAGAGGTGGAGACAGGTCTTATGTTCTAGCCAAAAACATTCAGTACTTC. Protein: CASRGGDRSYVLAKNIQYF.

This clonotype showed up just a few times. The chain is built from TRBV4-1 and TRBJ2-7; TRBD1 agrees at 7 bases. The junction had 10 bases not matched to a gene; V was cut back by 4 bases and J by 7 bases. CDR1 MGHRA and CDR2 YSYEKL come from the germline V gene. The CDR3 sequence is 14 residues long. The CDR3 region is CASSPGTDSEEQYF. CDR3 bases: TGCGCCAGCAGCCCCGGGACAGACTCTGAAGAGCAGTACTTC.

The rearrangement uses TRBV20-1 and TRBJ2-6; 7 bases agree with TRBD1. CDR1 is DFQATT and CDR2 is SNEGSKA in the germline V gene (reference sequence). Trimming took 1 base from V and 0 from J; bases not matched to a gene: 3. The CDR3 extends over 16 amino acids. CDR3 coding DNA: TGCAGTGCTAGAGGGGACAGAAGCTCTGGGGCCAACGTCCTGACTTTC. It encodes CSARGDRSSGANVLTF.

This chain uses TRBV2 with TRBJ2-6; 12 nucleotides line up with TRBD2. Germline-derived CDR1 and CDR2 are SNHLY and FYNNEI. The J segment lost 3 bases and the V segment lost 5 bases, leaving 5 bases of the junction unmatched. The CDR3 contains 17 residues. CDR3 region: CASSSSGGAGGANVLTF. The CDR3 DNA follows: TGTGCCAGCAGTTCTAGCGGGGGGGCTGGTGGGGCCAACGTCCTGACTTTC.

This chain connects TRBV29-1 to TRBJ2-2, with 7 bases aligning to TRBD2. Germline assignment: CDR1 SQVTM and CDR2 ANQGSEA. J was trimmed by 3 bases and V by 5 bases; bases with no gene match: 15. The CDR3 runs to 17 residues. Here the CDR3 reads CSVLSLAASTDTGELFF. The CDR3 DNA follows: TGCAGCGTTTTGAGCCTAGCGGCATCTACGGACACCGGGGAGCTGTTTTTT.

The chain links TRBV6-1 to TRBJ2-2; D could derive from TRBD1 or TRBD2 (5 bases each). V was shortened by 3 bases and J by 2 bases, with 10 bases between the two germline ends. The CDR3 sequence is 15 residues long. Germline V lookup: CDR1 MNHNS, CDR2 SASEGT. In DNA, the CDR3 is TGTGCCAGCAGTGACGGGACCACAAACACCGGGGAGCTGTTTTTT. It yields the protein CASSDGTTNTGELFF.

This clonotype was detected many times. The chain combines TRBV3-1 with TRBJ1-1; 10 bases map to TRBD1. Germline V lookup: CDR1 LGHDT, CDR2 YNNKEL (reference sequence). The CDR3 is 16 residues long. The V segment lost 4 bases and the J segment 1 base; nucleotides outside the gene matches: 6. DNA for the CDR3: TGTGCCAGCAGCCTCGGACAGGGGGTTCGGAACACTGAAGCTTTCTTT. Residues: CASSLGQGVRNTEAFF.

This clonotype came up many times. J is TRBJ1-1 and V is TRBV6-1, with unresolved D. This CDR3 spans 13 amino acids. V was trimmed by 6 bases and J by 0 bases, leaving 8 bases between them. CDR1 MNHNS and CDR2 SASEGT come from the germline V gene. CDR3 DNA: TGTGCCAGCAGACCCGACATGAACACTGAAGCTTTCTTT. Amino acid sequence: CASRPDMNTEAFF.

This clonotype was picked up many times. The chain carries TRBV12-3 or TRBV12-4 and TRBJ2-5; tentative D call: TRBD2 (5 bases). Trimming cost V 2 bases and J 2 bases, with 15 bases left between them. The CDR3 consists of 16 residues. This CDR3 reads CASSLRVGVGQETQYF. The CDR3 DNA follows: TGTGCCAGCAGTTTACGGGTCGGGGTTGGGCAAGAGACCCAGTACTTC.